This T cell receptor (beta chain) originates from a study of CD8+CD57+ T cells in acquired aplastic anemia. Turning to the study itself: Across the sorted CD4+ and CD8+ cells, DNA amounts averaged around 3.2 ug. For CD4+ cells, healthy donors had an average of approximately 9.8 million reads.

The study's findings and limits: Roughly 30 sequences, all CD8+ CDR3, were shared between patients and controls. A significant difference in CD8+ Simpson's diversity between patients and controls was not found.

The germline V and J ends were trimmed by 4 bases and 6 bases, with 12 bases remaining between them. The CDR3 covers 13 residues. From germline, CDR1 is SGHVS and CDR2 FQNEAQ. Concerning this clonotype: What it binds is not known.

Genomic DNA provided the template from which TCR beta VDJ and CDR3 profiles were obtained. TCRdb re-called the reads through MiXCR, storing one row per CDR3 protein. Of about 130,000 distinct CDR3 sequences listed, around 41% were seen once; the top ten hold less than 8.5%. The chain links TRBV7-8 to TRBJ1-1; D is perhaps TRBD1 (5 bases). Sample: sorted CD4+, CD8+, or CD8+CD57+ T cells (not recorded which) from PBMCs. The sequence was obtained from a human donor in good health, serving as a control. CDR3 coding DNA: TGTGCCAGCAGCTGGGCGGGGGACCCTGAAGCTTTCTTT. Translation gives CASSWAGDPEAFF.